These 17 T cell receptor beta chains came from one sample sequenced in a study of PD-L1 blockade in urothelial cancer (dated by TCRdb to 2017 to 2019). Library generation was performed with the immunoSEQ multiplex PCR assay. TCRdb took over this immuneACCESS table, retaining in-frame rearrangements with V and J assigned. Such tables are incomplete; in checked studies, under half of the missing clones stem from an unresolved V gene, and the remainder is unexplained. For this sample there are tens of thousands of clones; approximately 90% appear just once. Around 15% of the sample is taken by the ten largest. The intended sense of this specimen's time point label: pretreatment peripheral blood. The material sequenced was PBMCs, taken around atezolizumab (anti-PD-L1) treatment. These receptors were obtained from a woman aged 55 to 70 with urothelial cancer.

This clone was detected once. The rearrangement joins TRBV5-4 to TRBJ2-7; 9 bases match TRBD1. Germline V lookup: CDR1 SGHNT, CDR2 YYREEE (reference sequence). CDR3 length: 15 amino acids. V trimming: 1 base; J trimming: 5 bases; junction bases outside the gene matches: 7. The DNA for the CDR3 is TGTGCCAGCAGCTTGTTCGGGACAGGGCTCAACGAGCAGTACTTC. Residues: CASSLFGTGLNEQYF.

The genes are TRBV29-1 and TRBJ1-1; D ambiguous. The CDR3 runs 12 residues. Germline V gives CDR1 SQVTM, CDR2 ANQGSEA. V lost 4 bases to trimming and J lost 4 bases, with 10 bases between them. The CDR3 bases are TGCAGCGTTGCGTGGGGAGGCACTGAAGCTTTCTTT. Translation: CSVAWGGTEAFF.

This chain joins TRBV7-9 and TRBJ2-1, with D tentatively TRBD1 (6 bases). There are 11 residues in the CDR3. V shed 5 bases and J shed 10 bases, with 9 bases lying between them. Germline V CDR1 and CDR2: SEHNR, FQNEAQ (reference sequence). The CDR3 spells CASSVDREQFF. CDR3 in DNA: TGTGCCAGCAGCGTCGACAGGGAGCAGTTCTTC.

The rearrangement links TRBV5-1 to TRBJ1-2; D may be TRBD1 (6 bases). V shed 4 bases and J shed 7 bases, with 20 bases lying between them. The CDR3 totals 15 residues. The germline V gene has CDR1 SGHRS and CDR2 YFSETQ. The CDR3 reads CASSRERGTPSGYTF. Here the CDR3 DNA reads TGCGCCAGCAGCAGAGAGCGTGGGACACCCAGTGGCTACACCTTC.

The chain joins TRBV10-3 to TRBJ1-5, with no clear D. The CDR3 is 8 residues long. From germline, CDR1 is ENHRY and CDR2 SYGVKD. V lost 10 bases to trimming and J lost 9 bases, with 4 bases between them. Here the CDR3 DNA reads TGTGCCACCCGGCCCCAGCATTTT. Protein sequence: CATRPQHF.

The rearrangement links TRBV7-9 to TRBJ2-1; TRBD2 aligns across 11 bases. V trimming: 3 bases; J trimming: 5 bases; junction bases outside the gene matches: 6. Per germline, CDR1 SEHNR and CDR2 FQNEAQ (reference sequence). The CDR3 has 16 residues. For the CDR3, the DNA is TGTGCCAGCAGCTTTAGCGGGAGGGCCGCCAACAATGAGCAGTTCTTC. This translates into CASSFSGRAANNEQFF.

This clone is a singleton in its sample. CDR3 nucleotide sequence: TGCGCCAGCAGCTTGGACAGTCGTTCCTACAATGAGCAGTTCTTC. Encoded protein: CASSLDSRSYNEQFF. The J gene is TRBJ2-1, the V gene TRBV5-1, with D unclear. Per the germline V gene, CDR1 is SGHRS and CDR2 is YFSETQ. Trimming took off 0 bases at V and 1 base at J, with 8 bases between the two ends. The CDR3 runs to 15 residues.

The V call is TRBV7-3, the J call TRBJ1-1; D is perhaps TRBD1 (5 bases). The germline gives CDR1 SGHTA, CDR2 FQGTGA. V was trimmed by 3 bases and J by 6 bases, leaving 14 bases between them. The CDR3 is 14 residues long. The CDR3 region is CASSFTGAGAEAFF. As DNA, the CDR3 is TGTGCCAGCAGCTTCACTGGTGCGGGGGCTGAAGCTTTCTTT. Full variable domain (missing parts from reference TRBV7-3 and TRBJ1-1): GAGVSQTPSNKVTEKGKYVELRCDPISGHTALYWYRQSLGQGPEFLIYFQGTGAADDSGLPNDRFFAVRPEGSVSTLKIQRTERGDSAVYLCASSFTGAGAEAFFGQGTRLTVV.

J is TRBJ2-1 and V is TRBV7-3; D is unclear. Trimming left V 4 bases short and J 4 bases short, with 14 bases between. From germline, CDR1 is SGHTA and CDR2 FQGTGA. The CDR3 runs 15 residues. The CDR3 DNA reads TGTGCCAGCAGCTCAGGTTCAGCAGGATACAATGAGCAGTTCTTC. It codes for CASSSGSAGYNEQFF.

DNA of the CDR3: TGCGCCAGCAGCCAAGAAGCGGCAGAGCCCGAAAAACTGTTTTTT. It specifies CASSQEAAEPEKLFF. The rearrangement uses TRBV4-3 and TRBJ1-4, with no clear D. Germline-derived CDR1 and CDR2 are LGHNA and YSLEER. Trimming removed 0 bases at V and 8 bases at J, with 13 bases between. The CDR3 has 15 residues.

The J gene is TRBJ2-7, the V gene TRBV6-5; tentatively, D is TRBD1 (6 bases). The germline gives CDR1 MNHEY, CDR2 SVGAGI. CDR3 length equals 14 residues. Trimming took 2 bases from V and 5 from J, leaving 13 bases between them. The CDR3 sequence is CASSYLNRAHEQYF. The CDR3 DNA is TGTGCCAGCAGTTACCTGAACAGGGCCCACGAGCAGTACTTC.

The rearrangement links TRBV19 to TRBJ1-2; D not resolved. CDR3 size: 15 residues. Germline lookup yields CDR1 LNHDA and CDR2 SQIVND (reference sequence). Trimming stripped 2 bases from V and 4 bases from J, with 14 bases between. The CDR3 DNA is TGTGCCAGTAGTATATCGGGAGATGGTAGCTATGGCTACACCTTC. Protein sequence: CASSISGDGSYGYTF.

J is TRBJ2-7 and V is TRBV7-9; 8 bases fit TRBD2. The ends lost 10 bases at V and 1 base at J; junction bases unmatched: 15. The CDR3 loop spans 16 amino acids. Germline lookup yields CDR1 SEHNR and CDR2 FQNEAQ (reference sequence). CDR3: CATSPGGLRLSYEQYF. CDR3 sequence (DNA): TGTGCCACAAGTCCGGGGGGGCTTCGGTTGTCCTACGAGCAGTACTTC.

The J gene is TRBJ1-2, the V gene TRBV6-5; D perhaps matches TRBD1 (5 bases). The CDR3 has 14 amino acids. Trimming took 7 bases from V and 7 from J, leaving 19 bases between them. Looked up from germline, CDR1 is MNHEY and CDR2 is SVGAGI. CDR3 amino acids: CASTVLGGGGGYTF. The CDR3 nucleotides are TGTGCCAGCACCGTACTCGGGGGGGGAGGTGGCTACACCTTC.

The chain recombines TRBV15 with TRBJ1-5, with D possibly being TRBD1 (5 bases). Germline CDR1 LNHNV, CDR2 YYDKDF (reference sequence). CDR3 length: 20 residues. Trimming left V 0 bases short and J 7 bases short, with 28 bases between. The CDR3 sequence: CATSREGAHGSREGWQPQHF. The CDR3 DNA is TGTGCCACCAGCAGAGAAGGGGCCCACGGGAGCAGGGAAGGATGGCAGCCCCAGCATTTT. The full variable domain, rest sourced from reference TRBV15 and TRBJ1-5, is DAMVIQNPRYQVTQFGKPVTLSCSQTLNHNVMYWYQQKSSQAPKLLFHYYDKDFNNEADTPDNFQSRRPNTSFCFLDIRSPGLGDTAMYLCATSREGAHGSREGWQPQHFGDGTRLSIL.

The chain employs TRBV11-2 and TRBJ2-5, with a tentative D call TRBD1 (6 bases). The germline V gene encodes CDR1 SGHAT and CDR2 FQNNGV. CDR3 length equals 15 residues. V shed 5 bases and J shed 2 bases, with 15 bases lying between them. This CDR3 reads CASSGGVQGQETQYF. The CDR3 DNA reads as TGTGCCAGCAGCGGTGGGGTTCAGGGGCAAGAGACCCAGTACTTC.

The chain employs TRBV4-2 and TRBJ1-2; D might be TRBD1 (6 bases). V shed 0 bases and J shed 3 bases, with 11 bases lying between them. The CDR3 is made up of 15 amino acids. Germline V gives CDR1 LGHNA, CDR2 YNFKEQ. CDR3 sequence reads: CASSQERGGHYGYTF. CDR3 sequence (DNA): TGTGCCAGCAGCCAAGAAAGGGGGGGTCACTATGGCTACACCTTC.